This note documents a single T cell receptor (beta chain) sequence. Its antigen remains unidentified. The sample originates from a study of CD8 T cells in Susac syndrome. Findings and caveats of the study: Among people with Susac, CD8+ clonal expansion was greatest in TEMRA cells and active patients. Detection of Susac-specific public clones gave 15 to 20 in total CD8+ repertoires and several in CD8+ TEMRA repertoires. The authors acknowledged that the study's TCR sequencing and HLA analysis involved relatively few individuals.

The CDR3 consists of 14 residues. Germline CDR1 and CDR2: LGHDT and YNNKEL (reference sequence). Trimming at V came to 4 bases and at J to 8 bases, leaving 7 bases not matched to a gene. It was with random hexamers that roughly 0.45 to 1 ug RNA was reverse transcribed. One entry per CDR3 protein, called by TCRdb with MiXCR from the immunoSEQ multiplex PCR reads. The table lists about 130,000 distinct CDR3 sequences, approximately 95% of them singletons. TCR beta sequencing was performed on blood CD8+ and CD4+ T cells. Sequencing was performed on CD8+ T cells from PBMCs. The chain uses TRBV3-1 and TRBJ2-7, with 11 positions matching TRBD1. The source of this sequence is a human donor with Susac syndrome. CDR3 nucleotides: TGTGCCAGCAGCCCCGGACAGGGGGCGCCCCAGCAGTACTTC. Protein: CASSPGQGAPQQYF.